The T cell receptor beta chain under discussion was sequenced for a study of shared clonotypes between healthy human individuals. Across the whole study: Each donor's CD8 memory used one plate, CD8 naive two, each CD4 subset three.

Trimming cost V 5 bases and J 6 bases, with 13 bases left between them. This CDR3 has 13 residues. The germline CDR1 and CDR2 sequences are MNHEY and SVGAGI. As for this clone: What it recognizes is unknown.

Repertoires were generated with immunoSEQ multiplex PCR, while TCRdb's copy carries only in-frame clones and drops some. The profile shows over 2 million clones, 80% to 95% of them singletons. General study points: Clonotype sharing among donors was thought likely to change with sequencing depth. Some naive CD4 clonotypes, approximately 4.5%, turned up in common across several donors.

The receptor was isolated from a man between 18 and 29 years old in good health. Some clones in this sample may be carry-over from other donors' samples. The chain couples TRBV6-5 to TRBJ1-1, with D uncertain. Sample: naive CD4+ T cells from PBMCs. This sample's subset: CD45RA+ positively selected. CDR3 DNA: TGTGCCAGCAGTCTACGGTTCCTCGCTGAAGCTTTCTTT. Translated, it gives CASSLRFLAEAFF.